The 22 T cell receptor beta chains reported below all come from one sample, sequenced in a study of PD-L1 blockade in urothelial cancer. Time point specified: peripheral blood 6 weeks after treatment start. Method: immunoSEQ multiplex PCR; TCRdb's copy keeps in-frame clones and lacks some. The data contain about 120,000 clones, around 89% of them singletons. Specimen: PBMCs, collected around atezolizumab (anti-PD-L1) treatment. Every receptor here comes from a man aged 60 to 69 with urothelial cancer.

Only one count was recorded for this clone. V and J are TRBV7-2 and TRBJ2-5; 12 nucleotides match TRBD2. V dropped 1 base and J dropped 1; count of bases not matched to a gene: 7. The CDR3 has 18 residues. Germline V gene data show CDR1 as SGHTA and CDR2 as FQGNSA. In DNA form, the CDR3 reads TGTGCCAGCAGCTTAGTGACTAGCGGGGGCGCGTCCCAAGAGACCCAGTACTTC. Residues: CASSLVTSGGASQETQYF.

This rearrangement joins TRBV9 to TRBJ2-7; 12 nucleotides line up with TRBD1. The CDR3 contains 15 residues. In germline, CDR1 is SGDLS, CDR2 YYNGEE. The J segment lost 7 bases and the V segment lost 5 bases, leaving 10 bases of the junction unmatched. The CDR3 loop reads CASSLGGTGGGEQYF. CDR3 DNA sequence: TGTGCCAGCAGTCTGGGGGGGACAGGGGGCGGAGAGCAGTACTTC.

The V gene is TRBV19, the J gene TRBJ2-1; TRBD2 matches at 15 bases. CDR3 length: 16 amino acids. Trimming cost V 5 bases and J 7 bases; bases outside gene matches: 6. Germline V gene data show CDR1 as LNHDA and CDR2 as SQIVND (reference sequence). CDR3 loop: CASSVSGTSGRNEQFF. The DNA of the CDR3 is TGTGCCAGTAGTGTCTCCGGGACTAGCGGGAGGAATGAGCAGTTCTTC.

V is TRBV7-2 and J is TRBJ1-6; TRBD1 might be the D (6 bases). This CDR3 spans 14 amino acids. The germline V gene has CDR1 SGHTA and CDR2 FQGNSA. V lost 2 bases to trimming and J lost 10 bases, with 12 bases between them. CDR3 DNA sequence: TGTGCCAGCAGCTTACACAGGGTTGACTCACCCCTCCACTTT. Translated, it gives CASSLHRVDSPLHF.

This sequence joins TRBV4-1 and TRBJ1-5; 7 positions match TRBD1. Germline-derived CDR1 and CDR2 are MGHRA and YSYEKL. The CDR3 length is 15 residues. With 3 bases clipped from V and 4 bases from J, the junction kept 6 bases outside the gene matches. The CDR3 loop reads CASSQPGQQNQPQHF. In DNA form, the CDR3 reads TGCGCCAGCAGCCAGCCGGGACAGCAGAATCAGCCCCAGCATTTT.

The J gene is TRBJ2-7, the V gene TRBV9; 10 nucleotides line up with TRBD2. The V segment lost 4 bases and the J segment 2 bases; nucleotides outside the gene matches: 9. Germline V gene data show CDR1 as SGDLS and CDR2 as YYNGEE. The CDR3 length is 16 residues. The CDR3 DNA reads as TGTGCCAGCAGCCCCCGGGGGAGCGGGAGGGCCTACGAGCAGTACTTC. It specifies CASSPRGSGRAYEQYF.

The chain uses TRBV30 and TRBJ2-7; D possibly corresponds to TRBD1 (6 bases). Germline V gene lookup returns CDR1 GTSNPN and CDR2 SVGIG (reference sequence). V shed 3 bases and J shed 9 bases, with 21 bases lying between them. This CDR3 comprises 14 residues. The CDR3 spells CAWSPDRTYEGQYF. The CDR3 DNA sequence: TGTGCCTGGAGCCCTGACAGGACCTACGAGGGGCAGTACTTC.

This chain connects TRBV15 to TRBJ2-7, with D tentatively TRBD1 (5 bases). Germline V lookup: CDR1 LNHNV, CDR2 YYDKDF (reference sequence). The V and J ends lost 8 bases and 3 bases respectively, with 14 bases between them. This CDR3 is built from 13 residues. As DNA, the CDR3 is TGTGCCACCTCATCCGACAGACGCTACGAGCAGTACTTC. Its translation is CATSSDRRYEQYF.

The CDR3 DNA reads TGTGCCAGCAGCTTAAGACAGGGGTGGAATGAGCAGTTCTTC. Translated, it gives CASSLRQGWNEQFF. The gene calls are TRBV7-3 and TRBJ2-1; 8 bases are a match to TRBD1. The CDR3 contains 14 residues. Trimming took 1 base from V and 7 from J; bases not matched to a gene: 3. Germline CDR1 and CDR2: SGHTA and FQGTGA.

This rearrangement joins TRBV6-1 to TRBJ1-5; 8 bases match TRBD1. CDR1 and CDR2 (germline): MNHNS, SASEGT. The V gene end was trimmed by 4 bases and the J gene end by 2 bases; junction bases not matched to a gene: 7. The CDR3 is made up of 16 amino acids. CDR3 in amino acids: CASSAGQGRGNQPQHF. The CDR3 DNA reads TGTGCCAGCAGTGCCGGACAGGGTCGGGGCAATCAGCCCCAGCATTTT.

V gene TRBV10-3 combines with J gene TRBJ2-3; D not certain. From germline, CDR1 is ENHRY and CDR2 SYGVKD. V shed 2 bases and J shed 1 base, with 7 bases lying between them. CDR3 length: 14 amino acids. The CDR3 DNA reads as TGTGCCATCAGTGAGGTAGAACGCACAGATACGCAGTATTTT. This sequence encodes CAISEVERTDTQYF.

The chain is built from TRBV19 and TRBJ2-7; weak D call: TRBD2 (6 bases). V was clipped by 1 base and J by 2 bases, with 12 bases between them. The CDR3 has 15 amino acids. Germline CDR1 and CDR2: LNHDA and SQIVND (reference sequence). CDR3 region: CASSIALAETYEQYF. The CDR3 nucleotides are TGTGCCAGTAGTATAGCCTTAGCGGAAACCTACGAGCAGTACTTC.

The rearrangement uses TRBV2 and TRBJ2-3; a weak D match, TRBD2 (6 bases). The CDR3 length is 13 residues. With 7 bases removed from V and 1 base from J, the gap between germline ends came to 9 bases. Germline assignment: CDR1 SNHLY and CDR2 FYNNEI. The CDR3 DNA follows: TGTGCCAGCACGGCTAGCGGCACAGATACGCAGTATTTT. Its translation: CASTASGTDTQYF.

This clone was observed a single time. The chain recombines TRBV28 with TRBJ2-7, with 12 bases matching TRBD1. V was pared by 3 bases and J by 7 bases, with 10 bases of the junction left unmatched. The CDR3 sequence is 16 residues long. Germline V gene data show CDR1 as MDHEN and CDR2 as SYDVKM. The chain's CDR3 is CASSFPPGQGAYEQYF. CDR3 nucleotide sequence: TGTGCCAGCAGTTTCCCACCGGGACAGGGGGCGTATGAGCAGTACTTC.

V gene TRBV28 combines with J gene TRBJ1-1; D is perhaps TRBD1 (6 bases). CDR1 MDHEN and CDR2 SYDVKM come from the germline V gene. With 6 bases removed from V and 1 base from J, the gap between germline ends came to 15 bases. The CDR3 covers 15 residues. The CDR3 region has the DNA TGTGCCAGCAGGATCCCACAGGGACCGAACACTGAAGCTTTCTTT. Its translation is CASRIPQGPNTEAFF.

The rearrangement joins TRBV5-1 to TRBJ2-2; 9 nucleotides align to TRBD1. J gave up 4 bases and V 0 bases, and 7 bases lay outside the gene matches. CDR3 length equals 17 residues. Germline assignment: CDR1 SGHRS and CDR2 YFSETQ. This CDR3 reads CASSLVPGTGLTGELFF. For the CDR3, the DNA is TGCGCCAGCAGCTTGGTCCCCGGGACAGGGCTCACCGGGGAGCTGTTTTTT.

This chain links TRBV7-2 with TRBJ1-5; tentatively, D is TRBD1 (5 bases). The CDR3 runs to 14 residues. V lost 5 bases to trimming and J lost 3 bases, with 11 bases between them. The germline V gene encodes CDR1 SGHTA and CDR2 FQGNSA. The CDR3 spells CASSRDSNNQPQHF. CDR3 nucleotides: TGTGCCAGCAGCAGAGACAGTAACAATCAGCCCCAGCATTTT. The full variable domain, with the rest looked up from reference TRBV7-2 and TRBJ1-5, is GAGVSQSPSNKVTEKGKDVELRCDPISGHTALYWYRQSLGQGLEFLIYFQGNSAPDKSGLPSDRFSAERTGGSVSTLTIQRTQQEDSAVYLCASSRDSNNQPQHFGDGTRLSIL.

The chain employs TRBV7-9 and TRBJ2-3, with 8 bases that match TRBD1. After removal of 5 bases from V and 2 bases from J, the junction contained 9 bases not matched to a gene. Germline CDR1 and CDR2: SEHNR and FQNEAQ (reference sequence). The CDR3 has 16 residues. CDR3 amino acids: CASSPGQGGLTDTQYF. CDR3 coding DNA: TGTGCCAGCAGCCCCGGACAGGGCGGACTCACAGATACGCAGTATTTT.

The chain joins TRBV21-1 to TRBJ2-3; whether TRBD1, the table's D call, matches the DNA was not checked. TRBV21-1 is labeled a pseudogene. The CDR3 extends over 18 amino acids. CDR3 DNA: TGTGCCAGCAGCAAAGAGGGGTGGCCCTTGATTAGCACAGATACGCAGTATTTT. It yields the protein CASSKEGWPLISTDTQYF.

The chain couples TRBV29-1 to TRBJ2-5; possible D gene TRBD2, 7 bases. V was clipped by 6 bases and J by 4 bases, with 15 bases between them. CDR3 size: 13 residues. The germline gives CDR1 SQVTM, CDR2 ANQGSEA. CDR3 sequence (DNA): TGCAGCGTCAGGAGGGGGGGCGGAGAGACCCAGTACTTC. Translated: CSVRRGGGETQYF.

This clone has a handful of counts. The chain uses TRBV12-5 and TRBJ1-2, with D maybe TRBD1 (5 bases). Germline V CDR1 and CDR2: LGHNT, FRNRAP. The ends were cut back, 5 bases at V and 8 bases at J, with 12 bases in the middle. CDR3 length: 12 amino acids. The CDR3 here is CASGPGHYGYTF. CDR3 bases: TGTGCTAGTGGTCCAGGACATTACGGCTACACCTTC. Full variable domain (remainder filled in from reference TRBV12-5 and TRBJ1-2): DARVTQTPRHKVTEMGQEVTMRCQPILGHNTVFWYRQTMMQGLELLAYFRNRAPLDDSGMPKDRFSAEMPDATLATLKIQPSEPRDSAVYFCASGPGHYGYTFGSGTRLTVV.

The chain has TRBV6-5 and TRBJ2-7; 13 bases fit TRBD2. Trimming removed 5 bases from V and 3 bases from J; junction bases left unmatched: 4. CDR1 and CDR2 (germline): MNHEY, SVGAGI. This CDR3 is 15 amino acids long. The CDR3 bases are TGTGCCAGCAGTCCGGGACTAGCGGGGATCTACGAGCAGTACTTC. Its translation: CASSPGLAGIYEQYF.